This T cell receptor beta chain was found in a study of naive and memory T cell subsets. Overall study results and limits: A few larger clonotypes appeared in naive repertoires, especially CD8, possibly memory cells re-expressing CD45RA. Over 85% of naive TCR sequences appeared only once, unlike memory subsets.

From the second PCR step, alpha and beta chains were amplified apart. Two oligonucleotides, mixed equimolar, formed the beta constant-region primer covering TRBC1 and TRBC2. The ligated cDNA underwent four PCR rounds using SP2 and nested alpha and beta constant-region primers. TCRdb re-called the UMI-ligation and nested PCR reads through MiXCR, storing one row per CDR3 protein. The sample lists under 150,000 distinct CDR3 sequences, approximately 21% occurring once. Comments on this clonotype: Its cognate antigen is unknown.

The TCR originated in a human donor in good health. Sequences were obtained from naive CD8+ T cells from blood.

This chain's CDR3 is CASSPPDRGYEQYF. The DNA of the CDR3 is TGTGCCAGCAGCCCTCCGGACAGGGGCTACGAGCAGTACTTC. This chain joins TRBV28 and TRBJ2-7; 9 positions match TRBD1. Trimming removed 6 bases from V and 3 bases from J; junction bases left unmatched: 6. The CDR3 length is 14 residues. Germline lookup yields CDR1 MDHEN and CDR2 SYDVKM.